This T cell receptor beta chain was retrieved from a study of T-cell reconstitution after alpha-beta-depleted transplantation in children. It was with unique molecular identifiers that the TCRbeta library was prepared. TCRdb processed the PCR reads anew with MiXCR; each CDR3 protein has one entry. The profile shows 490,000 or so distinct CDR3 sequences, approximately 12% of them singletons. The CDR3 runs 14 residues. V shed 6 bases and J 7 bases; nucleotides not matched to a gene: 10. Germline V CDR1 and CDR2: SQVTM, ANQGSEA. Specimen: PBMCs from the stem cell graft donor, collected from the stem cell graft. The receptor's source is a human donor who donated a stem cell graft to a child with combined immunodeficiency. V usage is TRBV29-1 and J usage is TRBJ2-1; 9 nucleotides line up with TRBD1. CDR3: CSVTGQGGLNEQFF. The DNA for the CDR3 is TGCAGCGTAACGGGACAGGGAGGTCTGAATGAGCAGTTCTTC.